This entry is about one T cell receptor beta chain. Antigen unknown. This entry comes from a study of CD8 T cells in Susac syndrome. Study as a whole: Patients with Susac syndrome were therapy-naive, on corticosteroids, or on intravenous immunoglobulin alone at blood draw. Study conclusions and caveats: In Susac syndrome, CD8+ expansion was highest in TEMRA and active disease.

V shed 3 bases and J 4 bases; nucleotides not matched to a gene: 3. The CDR3 is made up of 16 amino acids. Germline assignment: CDR1 KGHDR and CDR2 SFDVKD. cDNA came from roughly 0.53 to 1 ug RNA primed by random hexamers. It was immunoSEQ multiplex PCR that amplified TCR beta CDR3 across 54 Vbeta and 13 Jbeta. TCRdb reanalysed the immunoSEQ multiplex PCR reads using MiXCR and keeps one entry per CDR3 protein. The sample has about 190,000 distinct CDR3 sequences, approximately 95% seen once. This clonotype originated in a human donor with Susac syndrome. Source material: CD8+ T cells from PBMCs. This sequence joins TRBV24-1 and TRBJ2-1, with 12 bases aligning to TRBD1. CDR3 loop: CATSDPGQGAYNEQFF. The CDR3 DNA is TGTGCCACCAGTGATCCGGGACAGGGGGCGTACAATGAGCAGTTCTTC.